The 15 T cell receptor beta chains listed next were all sequenced from one sample in a study of blood T cell repertoires in COVID-19 (dated by TCRdb to 2018 to 2020). Receptor amplification or capture employed the immunoSEQ multiplex PCR assay. TCRdb holds this immuneACCESS table with in-frame rearrangements only. Some clones are missing; in checked studies, unresolved V genes explain under half, and the rest has no known cause. The sample table holds about 310,000 clones, of which around nine tenths were seen once. 1% of the sample goes to the ten largest clones. The sequenced sample consisted of peripheral blood. These receptors all come from a man aged 45 to 65 with active or convalescent COVID-19.

The chain links TRBV29-1 to TRBJ2-7; TRBD1 aligns across 9 bases. The CDR3 covers 14 residues. Germline V lookup: CDR1 SQVTM, CDR2 ANQGSEA. Trimming at V came to 4 bases and at J to 4 bases, leaving 8 bases not matched to a gene. The DNA of the CDR3 is TGCAGCGTTGGAGGGACAGGGAGAATATACGAGCAGTACTTC. It specifies CSVGGTGRIYEQYF.

This chain joins TRBV9 and TRBJ2-5, with a weak D call TRBD1 (6 bases). The CDR3 runs to 16 residues. Germline-derived CDR1 and CDR2 are SGDLS and YYNGEE. V lost 7 bases to trimming and J lost 2 bases, with 21 bases between them. In DNA form, the CDR3 reads TGTGCCAGCGGGGAAGGGCAGGGGCGATCTCAAGAGACCCAGTACTTC. Amino acid sequence: CASGEGQGRSQETQYF.

In its sample, this clone was seen once. The rearrangement joins TRBV19 to TRBJ2-7; D may be TRBD1 (5 bases). Germline V gene lookup returns CDR1 LNHDA and CDR2 SQIVND (reference sequence). This CDR3 has 17 residues. V lost 2 bases and J lost 2, with 19 bases in between. The CDR3 nucleotides read TGTGCCAGTAGTATAAGAGCCACAGGCGGACCCACCTACGAGCAGTACTTC. Translating gives CASSIRATGGPTYEQYF.

CDR3 sequence reads: CASSSAGANSYNEQFF. CDR3 nucleotides: TGTGCCAGCAGCTCAGCGGGGGCTAACTCCTACAATGAGCAGTTCTTC. The chain is built from TRBV5-4 and TRBJ2-1; 8 nucleotides line up with TRBD2. CDR1 SGHNT and CDR2 YYREEE come from the germline V gene (reference sequence). Trimming cost V 3 bases and J 0 bases; bases outside gene matches: 5. The CDR3 covers 16 residues.

This chain joins TRBV13 and TRBJ2-5, with 10 bases fitting TRBD1. J gave up 3 bases and V 5 bases, and 3 bases lay outside the gene matches. From germline, CDR1 is PRHDT and CDR2 FYEKMQ (reference sequence). This CDR3 contains 14 residues. This CDR3 is CASSQDRGEETQYF. In DNA form, the CDR3 reads TGTGCCAGCAGCCAGGACAGGGGGGAAGAGACCCAGTACTTC.

V usage is TRBV29-1 and J usage is TRBJ2-1; D ambiguous. V was clipped by 3 bases and J by 9 bases, with 9 bases between them. Germline loops: CDR1 SQVTM, CDR2 ANQGSEA. The CDR3 spans 11 residues. The CDR3 bases are TGCAGCGTTGATCGGCGAGGTGAGCAGTTCTTC. Protein: CSVDRRGEQFF.

Only a few counts were recorded for this clone. The rearrangement links TRBV5-4 to TRBJ2-7; 9 nucleotides line up with TRBD1. J gave up 6 bases and V 6 bases, and 10 bases lay outside the gene matches. Germline-derived CDR1 and CDR2 are SGHNT and YYREEE (reference sequence). This CDR3 comprises 14 residues. In DNA, the CDR3 is TGTGCCAGCATGCCCGGGACAGGGTCTCGCGAGCAGTACTTC. Its translation: CASMPGTGSREQYF.

The chain carries TRBV9 and TRBJ1-5; no reliable D call. The CDR3 spans 15 residues. Germline V gene sequence: CDR1 SGDLS, CDR2 YYNGEE. The germline V and J ends were trimmed by 0 bases and 3 bases, with 10 bases remaining between them. The CDR3 loop is CASSVASRINQPQHF. The CDR3, as DNA: TGTGCCAGCAGCGTAGCGTCGAGAATCAATCAGCCCCAGCATTTT.

This chain connects TRBV25-1 to TRBJ1-1, with D possibly being TRBD1 (6 bases). Trimming removed 7 bases from V and 1 base from J, with 13 bases in between. This CDR3 is 14 amino acids long. Germline V gene data show CDR1 as MGHDK and CDR2 as SYGVNS. The CDR3 sequence is CASISRGANTEAFF. CDR3 bases: TGTGCCAGCATCAGCAGGGGAGCGAACACTGAAGCTTTCTTT. Supplemented by reference TRBV25-1 and TRBJ1-1, the full variable domain reads EADIYQTPRYLVIGTGKKITLECSQTMGHDKMYWYQQDPGMELHLIHYSYGVNSTEKGDLSSESTVSRIRTEHFPLTLESARPSHTSQYLCASISRGANTEAFFGQGTRLTVV.

This clone was counted only a few times. The chain uses TRBV24-1 and TRBJ2-5; TRBD2 aligns across 11 bases. Germline CDR1 and CDR2: KGHDR and SFDVKD. The length of the CDR3 is 16 residues. Germline trimming cut 6 bases from V and 4 bases from J; bases unmatched to any gene: 9. CDR3 region: CATSTTSGVPGETQYF. The CDR3 nucleotides are TGTGCCACCAGTACGACTAGCGGGGTCCCGGGAGAGACCCAGTACTTC.

The chain is built from TRBV6-6 and TRBJ2-7; D perhaps matches TRBD2 (8 bases). This CDR3 region has 15 residues. V lost 5 bases to trimming and J lost 2 bases, with 16 bases between them. CDR1 and CDR2 (germline): MNHNY, SVGAGI (reference sequence). The CDR3 reads CASSGTAGVTYEQYF. As DNA, the CDR3 is TGTGCCAGCAGTGGGACAGCGGGAGTAACCTACGAGCAGTACTTC.

The chain combines TRBV5-1 with TRBJ2-3; D is uncertain. This CDR3 has 15 residues. V was shortened by 0 bases and J by 0 bases, with 8 bases between the two germline ends. Germline CDR1 and CDR2: SGHRS and YFSETQ. CDR3 DNA sequence: TGCGCCAGCAGCTTGGGAGCGACTAGCACAGATACGCAGTATTTT. It is translated as CASSLGATSTDTQYF.

This chain links TRBV9 with TRBJ1-2, with 8 bases identical to TRBD1. The CDR3 is 14 amino acids. Per the germline V gene, CDR1 is SGDLS and CDR2 is YYNGEE. Germline trimming cut 3 bases from V and 4 bases from J; bases unmatched to any gene: 5. CDR3: CASSAGQGGYGYTF. DNA for the CDR3: TGTGCCAGCAGCGCCGGACAGGGTGGCTATGGCTACACCTTC.

CDR3 DNA sequence: TGTGCCAGCTCACCACAAAGTGGACAGAACTACGAGCAGTACTTC. Its translation is CASSPQSGQNYEQYF. The J gene is TRBJ2-7, the V gene TRBV18; TRBD1 is a possible D gene (6 bases). The V end lost 1 base, the J end lost 3 bases, and 13 bases lay between the germline ends. The CDR3 loop spans 15 amino acids. Germline CDR1 KGHSH, CDR2 LQKENI. The complete variable domain, with remaining parts taken from reference TRBV18 and TRBJ2-7, reads NAGVMQNPRHLVRRRGQEARLRCSPMKGHSHVYWYRQLPEEGLKFMVYLQKENIIDESGMPKERFSAEFPKEGPSILRIQQVVRGDSAAYFCASSPQSGQNYEQYFGPGTRLTVT.

The V gene is TRBV13, the J gene TRBJ2-3, with 8 bases aligning to TRBD1. CDR1 is PRHDT and CDR2 is FYEKMQ in the germline V gene (reference sequence). This CDR3 is 15 amino acids long. V trimming: 0 bases; J trimming: 5 bases; junction bases outside the gene matches: 4. The CDR3 here is CASSLGGTGGDTQYF. Written as DNA, the CDR3 is TGTGCCAGCAGCTTAGGAGGGACAGGAGGAGATACGCAGTATTTT.